This passage covers 30 T cell receptor beta chains from one sample sequenced in a study of identical twins. TCRdb re-called the 5' RACE reads through MiXCR, storing one row per CDR3 protein. This sample has more than 250,000 distinct CDR3 sequences, with 8% to 9% found just once. The same sample was also used in a study of yellow fever vaccine responses in identical twins.

Sequenced: memory (CD45RO+) T cells sorted from blood. Receptor source: a woman under 30 in good health.

In this sample, this clonotype turned up a few times. The chain recombines TRBV19 with TRBJ2-1, with 7 nucleotides matching TRBD2. Germline V gene data show CDR1 as LNHDA and CDR2 as SQIVND (reference sequence). V lost 1 base, J lost 5 bases, and 8 bases stayed unmatched. CDR3 length: 16 residues. The CDR3 DNA reads as TGTGCCAGTAGTATAGCAGGAGCGGGGTGGAACAATGAGCAGTTCTTC. It codes for CASSIAGAGWNNEQFF.

The V gene is TRBV11-2, the J gene TRBJ1-6, with 8 bases fitting TRBD1. V lost 3 bases to trimming and J lost 8 bases; unmatched junction nucleotides: 3. This CDR3 region has 14 residues. Germline CDR1 reads SGHAT; CDR2 reads FQNNGV. The CDR3 is CASSFTGGDSPLHF. The CDR3 DNA sequence: TGTGCCAGCAGCTTTACAGGGGGGGATTCACCCCTCCACTTT.

This chain uses TRBV11-2 with TRBJ2-3, with 7 bases identical to TRBD1. J was trimmed by 0 bases and V by 5 bases; bases with no gene match: 5. CDR1 SGHAT and CDR2 FQNNGV come from the germline V gene. This CDR3 spans 15 amino acids. The CDR3 reads CASSPWGQSTDTQYF. CDR3 DNA sequence: TGTGCCAGCAGCCCGTGGGGACAGAGCACAGATACGCAGTATTTT.

The rearrangement uses TRBV28 and TRBJ2-7; weak D call: TRBD1 (8 bases). The ends were cut back, 6 bases at V and 0 bases at J, with 33 bases in the middle. This CDR3 is 21 amino acids long. Germline lookup yields CDR1 MDHEN and CDR2 SYDVKM. The CDR3 sequence: CASSSRPGTITRGRSSYEQYF. The CDR3 bases are TGTGCCAGCAGCTCCAGGCCAGGGACTATAACCAGGGGGCGCTCCTCCTACGAGCAGTACTTC.

The sample holds many counts of this clonotype. This chain uses TRBV5-6 with TRBJ1-5; D is undetermined. Germline assignment: CDR1 SGHDT and CDR2 YYEEEE. Trimming removed 0 bases from V and 7 bases from J, with 8 bases in between. CDR3 size: 13 residues. Here the CDR3 DNA reads TGTGCCAGCAGCTTGGCGTTAGGCCAGCCCCAGCATTTT. This translates into CASSLALGQPQHF.

The chain recombines TRBV5-1 with TRBJ2-1, with 7 bases matching TRBD2. Germline V CDR1 and CDR2: SGHRS, YFSETQ. This CDR3 contains 13 residues. Germline trimming cut 8 bases from V and 2 bases from J; bases unmatched to any gene: 4. The CDR3 region has the DNA TGCGCCAGTGGACTAGTCCCCTACAATGAGCAGTTCTTC. Its protein product is CASGLVPYNEQFF.

This chain joins TRBV20-1 and TRBJ2-5; weak D call: TRBD2 (6 bases). Trimming took 3 bases from V and 1 from J, leaving 15 bases between them. Germline V gene lookup returns CDR1 DFQATT and CDR2 SNEGSKA (reference sequence). This CDR3 contains 15 residues. The CDR3 DNA sequence: TGCAGTGCTAGTAGTTCGGCGGGGATCCAAGAGACCCAGTACTTC. This codes for CSASSSAGIQETQYF.

This clonotype was seen ten or more times. J is TRBJ2-7 and V is TRBV20-1; D is unclear. CDR3 size: 11 residues. Trimming left V 6 bases short and J 5 bases short, with 11 bases between. In germline, CDR1 is DFQATT, CDR2 SNEGSKA (reference sequence). The CDR3 DNA sequence: TGCAGTGCCTTGGCCACCCACGAGCAGTACTTC. This gives the protein CSALATHEQYF.

This clonotype was seen only a few times. The V gene is TRBV5-1, the J gene TRBJ1-4, with TRBD1 identical over 11 bases. This CDR3 region has 17 residues. Trimming at V came to 3 bases and at J to 2 bases, leaving 6 bases not matched to a gene. Germline V gene data show CDR1 as SGHRS and CDR2 as YFSETQ. The CDR3 is CASSYGTGGGTNEKLFF. The CDR3 DNA is TGCGCCAGCAGCTACGGGACAGGGGGAGGGACTAATGAAAAACTGTTTTTT.

This clonotype was seen a few times. The genes are TRBV19 and TRBJ1-5; a weak D match, TRBD1 (5 bases). The V and J ends lost 4 bases and 2 bases respectively, with 9 bases between them. Germline V CDR1 and CDR2: LNHDA, SQIVND (reference sequence). This CDR3 has 14 amino acids. The CDR3 here is CASSNRDGNQPQHF. As DNA, the CDR3 is TGTGCCAGTAGTAATAGGGACGGCAATCAGCCCCAGCATTTT.

The V and J genes are TRBV27 and TRBJ2-3; D is unresolved. The CDR3 covers 16 residues. Germline V CDR1 and CDR2: MNHEY, SMNVEV (reference sequence). The V and J ends lost 3 bases and 2 bases respectively, with 15 bases between them. The CDR3: CASSLSSILPTDTQYF. The DNA for the CDR3 is TGTGCCAGCAGTTTGAGTAGTATCCTCCCCACAGATACGCAGTATTTT.

In this sample, this clonotype turned up a few times. This chain uses TRBV20-1 with TRBJ1-2; D remains unclear. V was pared by 3 bases and J by 7 bases, with 9 bases between. Per germline, CDR1 DFQATT and CDR2 SNEGSKA (reference sequence). This CDR3 has 11 residues. CDR3 protein: CSASEDPGYTF. The CDR3, as DNA: TGCAGTGCTAGTGAGGACCCTGGCTACACCTTC.

This clonotype was observed at least ten times. The chain has TRBV3-1 and TRBJ1-6; TRBD1 matches at 7 bases. V was pared by 4 bases and J by 0 bases, with 6 bases of the junction left unmatched. Germline lookup yields CDR1 LGHDT and CDR2 YNNKEL (reference sequence). CDR3 length equals 17 residues. In nucleotides, the CDR3 is TGTGCCAGCAGCCCGACAGGGATGAGCTCCTATAATTCACCCCTCCACTTT. It specifies CASSPTGMSSYNSPLHF.

This clonotype was observed a few times. This chain links TRBV11-3 with TRBJ2-1, with 11 bases fitting TRBD2. The V and J ends lost 4 bases and 8 bases, in that order; junction bases with no gene match: 4. This CDR3 is built from 14 residues. In germline, CDR1 is SGHNT, CDR2 YENEEA. The CDR3 reads CASSSGLAGDEQFF. The CDR3 DNA reads as TGTGCCAGCAGCTCAGGACTAGCGGGCGATGAGCAGTTCTTC.

V usage is TRBV13 and J usage is TRBJ1-4, with 7 bases fitting TRBD1. Germline assignment: CDR1 PRHDT and CDR2 FYEKMQ (reference sequence). The CDR3 has 12 residues. Trimming at V came to 5 bases and at J to 10 bases, leaving 4 bases not matched to a gene. The CDR3 bases are TGTGCCAGCAGCCATAGACAGGGAAAACTGTTTTTT. Encoded protein: CASSHRQGKLFF.

The CDR3 region is CAISESRAEQFF. DNA of the CDR3: TGTGCCATCAGTGAGTCGCGGGCTGAGCAGTTCTTC. The rearrangement joins TRBV10-3 to TRBJ2-1; possibly TRBD2 for D (5 bases). The V and J ends lost 0 bases and 9 bases respectively, with 6 bases between them. The CDR3 is 12 amino acids. Germline loops: CDR1 ENHRY, CDR2 SYGVKD.

This clonotype has just a few counts. The chain is built from TRBV12-3 or TRBV12-4 and TRBJ1-4; no clear D gene. CDR3 length equals 13 residues. V was clipped by 4 bases and J by 7 bases, with 10 bases between them. CDR3 nucleotides: TGTGCCAGCAGTTCCGGCCTAGGTGAAAAACTGTTTTTT. It translates to CASSSGLGEKLFF.

The chain employs TRBV10-3 and TRBJ2-3, with D possibly being TRBD1 (6 bases). There are 15 residues in the CDR3. V was shortened by 6 bases and J by 6 bases, with 19 bases between the two germline ends. CDR1 is ENHRY, CDR2 SYGVKD, per germline. In nucleotides, the CDR3 is TGTGCCATCAGGACCCACAGGGATTGGTCCGATACGCAGTATTTT. Residues: CAIRTHRDWSDTQYF.

There are a few counts of this clonotype. This sequence joins TRBV6-5 and TRBJ2-6; D gene uncertain. The CDR3 totals 15 residues. Between the trimmed V and J ends, which lost 6 bases and 2 bases, there was a span of 11 bases. From germline, CDR1 is MNHEY and CDR2 SVGAGI. CDR3 DNA sequence: TGTGCCAGCAGATTAGACCTGACTGGGGCCAACGTCCTGACTTTC. Translated: CASRLDLTGANVLTF.

For this clonotype: At one of its ends the junction is not consistent with the germline gene, which may arise from a read error. The rearrangement links TRBV7-9 to TRBJ2-1, with D tentatively TRBD1 or TRBD2 (5 bases each). The CDR3 is made up of 16 amino acids. The germline V gene has CDR1 SEHNR and CDR2 FQNEAQ (reference sequence). The CDR3: CASSLRDLGSYNEQIF. The CDR3 coding sequence is TGTGCCAGCAGCTTAAGGGACCTAGGCTCCTACAATGAGCAGATCTTC.

This clonotype was counted ten times or more. This chain uses TRBV9 with TRBJ1-1, with a weak D call TRBD1 (6 bases). Germline loops: CDR1 SGDLS, CDR2 YYNGEE. V gave up 1 base and J gave up 1 base, with 14 bases separating them. The CDR3 runs to 16 residues. The CDR3 region has the DNA TGTGCCAGCAGCGTACCGCGGGGGCTGGCGAACACTGAAGCTTTCTTT. Translation: CASSVPRGLANTEAFF.

This clonotype was picked up a small number of times. This chain uses TRBV3-1 with TRBJ2-3, with D unresolved. This CDR3 spans 14 amino acids. Germline V gene data show CDR1 as LGHDT and CDR2 as YNNKEL (reference sequence). Trimming cost V 2 bases and J 1 base, with 7 bases left between them. The CDR3: CASSQLVGTDTQYF. CDR3 in DNA: TGTGCCAGCAGCCAACTAGTTGGCACAGATACGCAGTATTTT.

The table lists this clonotype with many counts. This rearrangement joins TRBV12-3 or TRBV12-4 to TRBJ2-7; no clear D. The CDR3 is 15 residues long. The ends were cut back, 6 bases at V and 0 bases at J, with 15 bases in the middle. CDR3 residues: CASSPDSRPSYEQYF. CDR3 nucleotide sequence: TGTGCCAGCAGCCCTGACTCAAGACCCTCCTACGAGCAGTACTTC.

In this sample, this clonotype turned up a few times. The chain couples TRBV11-1 to TRBJ2-2, with D maybe TRBD2 (6 bases). Germline-derived CDR1 and CDR2 are SGHAT and FQDESV (reference sequence). The CDR3 runs 16 residues. With 2 bases removed from V and 7 bases from J, the gap between germline ends came to 17 bases. In nucleotides, the CDR3 is TGTGCCAGCAGCTTATCTCTAGCGCAAGCGTACGGGGAGCTGTTTTTT. Its protein product is CASSLSLAQAYGELFF.

This clonotype was seen at least ten times. The chain links TRBV12-3 or TRBV12-4 to TRBJ2-1; a possible D gene is TRBD1 (5 bases). V gave up 5 bases and J gave up 6 bases, with 14 bases separating them. The CDR3 has 14 amino acids. CDR3 DNA sequence: TGTGCCAGCAGTCCCCGCGGACACCTCAATGAGCAGTTCTTC. Amino acid sequence: CASSPRGHLNEQFF.

This clonotype was seen ten or more times. The J gene is TRBJ2-4, the V gene TRBV5-1; D might be TRBD1 or TRBD2, each matching 5 bases. Trimming removed 4 bases at V and 6 bases at J, with 11 bases between. CDR3 length equals 13 residues. Germline values: CDR1 SGHRS, CDR2 YFSETQ. CDR3 DNA: TGCGCCAGCAGCCCCATTGGGGGAAACATTCAGTACTTC. It encodes CASSPIGGNIQYF.

This clonotype was observed a few times. The chain is built from TRBV27 and TRBJ2-1, with TRBD2 identical over 10 bases. The CDR3 consists of 15 residues. The J segment lost 2 bases and the V segment lost 5 bases, leaving 3 bases of the junction unmatched. Germline CDR1 reads MNHEY; CDR2 reads SMNVEV (reference sequence). The CDR3 spells CASSGSGRAYNEQFF. In DNA form, the CDR3 reads TGTGCCAGCAGTGGAAGCGGGAGGGCCTACAATGAGCAGTTCTTC.

There are a few counts of this clonotype. The chain couples TRBV19 to TRBJ2-6; a possible D gene is TRBD1 (6 bases). Trimming stripped 2 bases from V and 0 bases from J, with 17 bases between. The CDR3 runs 19 residues. In germline, CDR1 is LNHDA, CDR2 SQIVND (reference sequence). The CDR3 DNA reads as TGTGCCAGTAGTATAATCCCACAGGGTACGGGCTCTGGGGCCAACGTCCTGACTTTC. Encoded protein: CASSIIPQGTGSGANVLTF.

This rearrangement joins TRBV28 to TRBJ1-1, with D unresolved. Germline lookup yields CDR1 MDHEN and CDR2 SYDVKM. Trimming removed 5 bases from V and 6 bases from J, with 16 bases in between. CDR3 length: 14 residues. The CDR3 sequence is CASSHQANRPEAFF. CDR3 bases: TGTGCCAGCAGTCATCAGGCAAATCGCCCTGAAGCTTTCTTT.

V is TRBV7-9 and J is TRBJ2-1; a possible D gene is TRBD1 (6 bases). Trimming cost V 0 bases and J 8 bases, with 11 bases left between them. The length of the CDR3 is 14 residues. Germline values: CDR1 SEHNR, CDR2 FQNEAQ (reference sequence). The CDR3 DNA reads TGTGCCAGCAGCTTAGCCAATCAGGGGTATGAGCAGTTCTTC. Encoded protein: CASSLANQGYEQFF.